Reported below is one T cell receptor (beta chain). What this receptor recognizes is not known. Base qualities were left out, and no much larger clone turns up one base away. These data originate in a study of Ad26.COV2.S vaccination and SARS-CoV-2 variants (dated by TCRdb to 2020 to 2022). Regarding the study in general: Vaccine-arm donors came from COV1001, a multicentre, randomized, double-blind, placebo-controlled phase I-IIa trial of Ad26.COV2.S in healthy adults. Investigators did not know the trial group allocation while performing experiments and assessing outcomes. TCRbeta repertoire sequencing served as the tool for gauging how specific and how broad the SARS-CoV-2-reactive T cell receptors were following Ad26.COV2.S vaccination. Ad26.COV2.S was given intramuscularly at 5x10^10 or 1x10^11 viral particles, as a single shot or as two shots 56 days apart. Trial participants were randomized into five groups of five, in which low-dose or high-dose Ad26.COV2.S was given once or twice, or placebo was given on both occasions. The TCR-sequenced set comprised approximately 32 samples: approximately 19 Ad26.COV2.S vaccine recipients, 5 placebo recipients and 8 SARS-CoV-2 convalescent individuals. General study outcomes and caveats: Vaccine and placebo recipients had comparable non-spike TCR breadth, which fits with the vaccine containing only spike. After vaccination, substantial breadth of spike-specific CD8+ and CD4+ T cell responses was reported. The authors noted that total T cell responses may have been underestimated by the TCR breadth and depth analyses. Comparing responses between vaccine doses or regimens was not something the study was powered to do. Compared with placebo recipients, Ad26.COV2.S recipients showed higher spike-specific TCR breadth (P = 0.0014).

The immunoSEQ Assay was used to sequence TCRbeta CDR3 regions. After extraction, genomic DNA underwent amplification by bias-controlled multiplex PCR, followed by high-throughput sequencing. The authors' pipeline ran thus. To quantify the absolute abundance of every unique TCRbeta CDR3 region, sequences were collapsed and filtered. Usable DNA was measured by amplifying reference genes present in all nucleated cells, and TCRbeta template counts were normalized to that usable DNA to estimate T cell fraction. Repertoire TCRs were annotated as SARS-CoV-2-specific when V gene, CDR3 amino acid sequence and J gene were exactly matched to a known reactive TCR set. MIRA supplied the reference SARS-CoV-2 TCR set, which was filtered for enrichment in COVID-19-positive ImmuneCODE repertoires so that public or cross-reactive TCRs were removed. Using the MIRA antigens, annotated TCRs were further analysed by specific ORF or by position within an ORF. Breadth was defined as the number of annotated unique rearrangements divided by the total number of unique productive rearrangements, and depth was defined as the summed frequency of the annotated unique rearrangements. TCR breadth was compared between groups using two-sided Wilcoxon rank-sum tests. Entries here come from immuneACCESS through TCRdb and include only in-frame sequences with V and J called. Some clones fail to appear in such tables; in the studies checked, an unresolved V gene covers under half of the shortfall, and the cause of the remainder is unknown. D and trimming come from the DNA, and the V and J calls and clone size come from that table. The sample table records 300,000 to 400,000 clones; about nine tenths of these occur just once. The ten largest make up roughly 3.6% of the sample.

V and J lose 0 bases and 1 base, and a span of 6 bases separates them. Via the germline V gene, CDR1 is LGHNA and CDR2 YNFKEQ. The cysteine opens and the phenylalanine closes a CDR3 of 14 amino acids. Only the CDR3 part of the read is kept: 42 bases, read in frame from the first base. The treatment or condition label, read with the paper, signifies: about 20 received Ad26.COV2.S at low or high dose, single or two shots; about 5 received placebo; per-sample allocation not given. For vaccine and placebo recipients, the sequenced repertoires came from samples collected on day 63 after the first injection. In Cohort 1b, more than 20 adults aged 18-55 years were enrolled at a single site in Boston, USA, between 29 July and 7 August 2020. Ad26.COV2.S was a replication-incompetent adenovirus type 26 vector that expressed a prefusion-stabilized SARS-CoV-2 spike protein derived from the original Wuhan strain.

The chain links TRBV4-2 with TRBJ1-2; the D gene is not confidently resolved. This sequence was found in a person aged 18-65 years who received the Ad26.COV2.S COVID-19 vaccine or a placebo. This specimen was peripheral blood, taken in a trial of Ad26.COV2.S vaccine versus placebo. The nucleotide sequence is TGTGCCAGCAGCCAAGAGGCTCTTAACTATGGCTACACCTTC. Translated, it gives CASSQEALNYGYTF.